The clone carrying this T cell receptor beta chain was observed a single time. Profiling relied on immunoSEQ multiplex PCR, and the TCRdb table lists in-frame clones only, not all of them. There are about 87,000 clones in the sample; approximately 86% occur only once, and 4% to 5.5% lies in the top ten. This specimen comes from a study of blood T cell repertoires in COVID-19. This CDR3 region has 16 residues. Germline V gives CDR1 SEHNR, CDR2 FQNEAQ (reference sequence). Trimming left V 1 base short and J 2 bases short, with 9 bases between. This receptor was obtained from a man in his forties with acute or convalescent COVID-19. The J gene is TRBJ2-6, the V gene TRBV7-9; a possible D gene is TRBD2 (6 bases). The sample taken for sequencing was peripheral blood. As DNA, the CDR3 is TGTGCCAGCAGCTTAGTTACGGGGGCTGGGGCCAACGTCCTGACTTTC. Its protein product is CASSLVTGAGANVLTF.